The following is a TCR beta chain sequence with its context. The antigen is undetermined. The entry originates in a study of T cells in localized non-small cell lung cancer. Study results and limitations: There was an association of higher blood T cell density with longer overall survival. Since sequencing was restricted to only one region of the tumor, intratumor heterogeneity remains a possibility. Tumor showed lower T cell clonality than uninvolved adjacent lung, where it was highest. Appearing in adjacent lung were a median about 50 of the top 100 tumor clones.

From germline, CDR1 is SGHRS and CDR2 YFSETQ. The CDR3 is 14 amino acids. The junction had 4 bases not matched to a gene; V was cut back by 5 bases and J by 4 bases. Assay: immunoSEQ multiplex PCR; the TCRdb copy retains only in-frame clones and omits some. The data hold approximately 140,000 clones, with about 89% observed a single time. The source is an older female donor with stage I lung adenocarcinoma. This sequence joins TRBV5-1 and TRBJ2-2; 8 bases map to TRBD1. The sample was peripheral blood, taken before any cancer treatment. The CDR3 loop reads CASRQGQGTGELFF. The DNA of the CDR3 is TGCGCCAGCAGGCAAGGACAGGGCACCGGGGAGCTGTTTTTT.